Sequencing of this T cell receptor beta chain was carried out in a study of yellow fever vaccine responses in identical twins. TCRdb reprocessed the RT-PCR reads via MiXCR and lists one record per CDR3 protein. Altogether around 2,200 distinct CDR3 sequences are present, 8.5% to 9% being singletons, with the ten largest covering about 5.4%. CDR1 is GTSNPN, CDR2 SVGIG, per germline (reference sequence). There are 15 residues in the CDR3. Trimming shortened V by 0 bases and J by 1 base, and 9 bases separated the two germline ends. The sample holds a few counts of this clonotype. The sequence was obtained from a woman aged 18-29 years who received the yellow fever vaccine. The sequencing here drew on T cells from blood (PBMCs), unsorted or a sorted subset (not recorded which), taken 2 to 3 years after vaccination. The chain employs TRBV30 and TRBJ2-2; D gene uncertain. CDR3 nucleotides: TGTGCCTGGAGTGTACCTGACCTGAACACCGGGGAGCTGTTTTTT. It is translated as CAWSVPDLNTGELFF.